Shown below are 11 T cell receptor beta chains from a single sample sequenced in a study of post-analysis software for immune sequencing data. General study points: Five TRBV segments occurring more often in patients than controls included TRBV5-6, TRBV5-1 and TRBV20-1.

Antigen specificity for these receptors is unknown. Unique molecular identifiers were built into the TCR beta cDNA libraries. MiXCR was run by TCRdb on the PCR reads, yielding one entry per CDR3 protein. The sample lists about 770,000 distinct CDR3 sequences, around 45% seen once, with approximately 4.4% in the top ten. Specimen: blood. The receptors were sampled from a girl between 5 and 17 years old with multiple sclerosis.

This clonotype was observed a handful of times. The chain carries TRBV6-6 and TRBJ2-1; D is unclear. The CDR3 is made up of 12 amino acids. Germline CDR1 reads MNHNY; CDR2 reads SVGAGI (reference sequence). The ends were cut back, 0 bases at V and 7 bases at J, with 4 bases in the middle. The chain's CDR3 is CASSYSINEQFF. CDR3 DNA sequence: TGTGCCAGCAGTTACTCGATTAATGAGCAGTTCTTC.

Only a few counts were recorded for this clonotype. J is TRBJ2-7 and V is TRBV6-5; TRBD2 matches 13 bases. V gave up 4 bases and J gave up 5 bases; unmatched junction bases: 5. Looked up from germline, CDR1 is MNHEY and CDR2 is SVGAGI. This CDR3 contains 15 residues. CDR3 DNA sequence: TGTGCCAGCAGTTCACTAGCGGGAGGGATCCACGAGCAGTACTTC. Residues: CASSSLAGGIHEQYF.

The genes are TRBV12-3 or TRBV12-4 and TRBJ2-3; D may be TRBD1 or TRBD2 (7 bases each). CDR3 size: 14 residues. V was clipped by 10 bases and J by 4 bases, with 18 bases between them. The CDR3 region is CANSWGGGADTQYF. The CDR3 DNA reads as TGTGCCAACTCGTGGGGAGGGGGCGCAGATACGCAGTATTTT.

This clonotype occurred a few times. The chain is built from TRBV28 and TRBJ2-5; 11 bases map to TRBD2. Germline V CDR1 and CDR2: MDHEN, SYDVKM. After removal of 6 bases from V and 9 bases from J, the junction contained 3 bases not matched to a gene. The CDR3 runs to 12 residues. DNA of the CDR3: TGTGCCAGCAGCATAGCGGGAGGGTCCCAGTACTTC. It yields the protein CASSIAGGSQYF.

This clonotype was detected only a few times. CDR3 in amino acids: CSAQREGRAHEQYF. The DNA for the CDR3 is TGCAGTGCCCAGCGGGAGGGCCGGGCCCACGAGCAGTACTTC. The chain is built from TRBV20-1 and TRBJ2-5; 10 positions agree with TRBD2. The tail of the sequence fits TRBJ2-7 better, so the J call may be wrong. CDR1 is DFQATT and CDR2 is SNEGSKA in the germline V gene (reference sequence). The CDR3 sequence is 14 residues long.

As to this clonotype: One junction end does not reproduce the germline sequence, and a read error may be involved. V and J are TRBV4-2 and TRBJ2-7, with TRBD2 as a possible D gene (5 bases). The J call is doubtful: the DNA matches TRBJ2-5 better. This CDR3 comprises 13 residues. Germline lookup yields CDR1 LGHNA and CDR2 YNFKEQ. CDR3 sequence reads: CASSPGLEETQYF. The CDR3 DNA reads TGCGCCAGCAGCCCCGGACTGGAAGAGACCCAGTACTTC.

The chain couples TRBV20-1 to TRBJ1-2, with TRBD1 identical over 8 bases. There are 11 residues in the CDR3. V gave up 6 bases and J gave up 9 bases; unmatched junction bases: 6. Germline loops: CDR1 DFQATT, CDR2 SNEGSKA (reference sequence). CDR3: CSAADRGSYTF. In nucleotides, the CDR3 is TGCAGTGCAGCCGACAGGGGAAGCTACACCTTC.

With respect to this clonotype: The junction differs from germline at one of its ends, possibly a read error. CDR3 DNA: TGTGCCAGCAGTTCCAGTCCAGGCACCTTAAACTATGGTTACACCTTC. It is translated as CASSSSPGTLNYGYTF. The chain recombines TRBV27 with TRBJ1-2; D is ambiguous. This CDR3 contains 16 residues. Germline CDR1 reads MNHEY; CDR2 reads SMNVEV (reference sequence).

The chain combines TRBV4-1 with TRBJ2-2; possible D gene TRBD2, 6 bases. The CDR3 runs 19 residues. Germline V gene sequence: CDR1 MGHRA, CDR2 YSYEKL. Trimming cost V 3 bases and J 4 bases, with 24 bases left between them. CDR3 region: CASSQVEATREIGTGELFF. CDR3 nucleotide sequence: TGCGCCAGCAGCCAGGTGGAAGCGACTAGGGAGATAGGCACCGGGGAGCTGTTTTTT.

This clonotype has only a few counts. J is TRBJ2-1 and V is TRBV7-3, with 9 bases matching TRBD2. CDR1 and CDR2 (germline): SGHTA, FQGTGA. The V segment lost 1 base and the J segment 3 bases; nucleotides outside the gene matches: 16. This CDR3 has 20 residues. The CDR3 protein is CASSLKLAGPSISFYNEQFF. The DNA of the CDR3 is TGTGCCAGCAGCTTAAAACTAGCGGGCCCTTCAATCTCCTTCTACAATGAGCAGTTCTTC.

This chain uses TRBV29-1 with TRBJ2-2; the D is unclear. The CDR3 is made up of 18 amino acids. Germline assignment: CDR1 SQVTM and CDR2 ANQGSEA. Trimming cost V 1 base and J 0 bases, with 18 bases left between them. CDR3 in amino acids: CSVEVRSLADPNTGELFF. The CDR3 nucleotides read TGCAGCGTTGAAGTTAGATCGTTGGCCGATCCGAACACCGGGGAGCTGTTTTTT.